This T cell receptor beta chain was profiled in a study of T-cell reconstitution after alpha-beta-depleted transplantation in children. Study observations and caveats: Several hundred expanded graft clones reportedly were the source of alpha-beta T cells about two months after transplant. A year had passed since transplant, and T-cell counts and diversity by then came mostly from newly produced T cells. Some patients showed high day-60 TCRbeta diversity, which derived from surviving recipient T cells and thymic progenitors.

Looked up from germline, CDR1 is MNHNS and CDR2 is SASEGT. The CDR3 is 13 amino acids. The V end was cut by 6 bases, the J end by 3 bases, with 9 bases between. Molecular barcoding with unique molecular identifiers was used for the TCRbeta library. MiXCR, applied by TCRdb to the PCR reads, yields one record per CDR3 protein. The sample shows around 300,000 distinct CDR3 sequences, nearly 8% of them seen only once. Worth noting for this clonotype: Its specificity is not known.

The input for sequencing was peripheral blood, taken 360 days after TCRalphabeta/CD19-depleted stem cell transplant. The TCR originated in a female patient aged 2-10 years who had a stem cell transplant for Fanconi anemia, so the T cells may come from the graft donor. The rearrangement joins TRBV6-1 to TRBJ1-5, with D possibly matching TRBD1 (5 bases). CDR3 sequence reads: CASRRGVNQPQHF. In DNA, the CDR3 is TGTGCCAGCAGACGGGGGGTCAATCAGCCCCAGCATTTT.